The clone carrying this T cell receptor beta chain was detected a few times. What it binds is not known. This record belongs to a study of cytomegalovirus exposure and HLA in healthy donors. Study summary: Among the 300 to 400 donors who were genotyped, around 77% fell in the genetic ancestry cluster that is associated with self-reported Caucasian donors.

In the PCR, 60 Vbeta and 13 Jbeta primers were used. The table came from immunoSEQ multiplex PCR; TCRdb's copy has only in-frame clones and leaves some out. Of about 180,000 clones in the sample, approximately 72% were seen once. Study-wide results and caveats: As was reported, the classifier diagnosed cytomegalovirus status with high specificity and sensitivity.

This receptor was identified in a human donor in good health. The sample was PBMCs.

Here the CDR3 reads CASSTRDRAYEQYF. CDR3 coding DNA: TGTGCCAGCAGTACCCGGGACAGGGCGTATGAGCAGTACTTC. The V gene is TRBV27, the J gene TRBJ2-7; 9 positions agree with TRBD1. Trimming cost V 5 bases and J 7 bases; bases outside gene matches: 9. The germline V gene has CDR1 MNHEY and CDR2 SMNVEV (reference sequence). This CDR3 region has 14 residues.